The 23 T cell receptor beta chains given below trace back to one sample, sequenced in a study of graft-versus-host responses after intestinal transplantation. Assay used: immunoSEQ multiplex PCR; TCRdb lists only in-frame clones, some missing. This table has over 100,000 clones, roughly 93% appearing once. Their cognate antigens are unknown. Sequences were derived from unstimulated CD8+ T cells sorted from spleen or lymph node cells, sampled before transplant. The receptor set was obtained from a human donor who was the organ donor for an intestinal transplant.

This clone occurred a few times. V gene TRBV19 combines with J gene TRBJ1-2, with 8 bases identical to TRBD1. The germline gives CDR1 LNHDA, CDR2 SQIVND (reference sequence). The CDR3 length is 14 residues. V trimming: 3 bases; J trimming: 4 bases; junction bases outside the gene matches: 4. For the CDR3, the DNA is TGTGCCAGTAGTATCGGGGACAGGCCCTATGGCTACACCTTC. Protein product: CASSIGDRPYGYTF. Together with reference TRBV19 and TRBJ1-2, the CDR3 gives the full variable domain: DGGITQSPKYLFRKEGQNVTLSCEQNLNHDAMYWYRQDPGQGLRLIYYSQIVNDFQKGDIAEGYSVSREKKESFPLTVTSAQKNPTAFYLCASSIGDRPYGYTFGSGTRLTVV.

This rearrangement joins TRBV5-6 to TRBJ1-2; D not resolved. V was cut by 0 bases and J by 8 bases, with 11 bases left in between. This CDR3 comprises 13 residues. Germline V gene sequence: CDR1 SGHDT, CDR2 YYEEEE. CDR3 in amino acids: CASSLAGYTGYTF. For the CDR3, the DNA is TGTGCCAGCAGCTTGGCCGGATATACAGGCTACACCTTC.

The chain employs TRBV27 and TRBJ2-7; perhaps TRBD2 as D (6 bases). Trimming pared 8 bases from V and 3 bases from J, leaving 17 bases between. The V gene's germline CDR1 is MNHEY and CDR2 SMNVEV (reference sequence). The CDR3 contains 14 residues. CDR3 residues: CASRPGAGYYEQYF. For the CDR3, the DNA is TGTGCCAGCCGGCCCGGGGCGGGATACTACGAGCAGTACTTC.

The chain employs TRBV6-1 and TRBJ2-7, with 11 bases fitting TRBD2. Germline V CDR1 and CDR2: MNHNS, SASEGT. This CDR3 region has 14 residues. The V segment lost 7 bases and the J segment 5 bases; nucleotides outside the gene matches: 7. The CDR3 nucleotides are TGTGCCAGCAATCCACTAGCGGGAGAGAACGAGCAGTACTTC. It yields the protein CASNPLAGENEQYF.

The chain employs TRBV2 and TRBJ2-7; D gene ambiguous. The CDR3 runs 10 residues. Deletions cut 2 bases from V and 5 bases from J, with 1 base between. CDR1 is SNHLY, CDR2 FYNNEI, per germline. This CDR3 is CASSEHEQYF. CDR3 DNA: TGTGCCAGCAGTGAACACGAGCAGTACTTC.

The V and J genes are TRBV4-1 and TRBJ1-3; D might be TRBD1 (6 bases). V lost 0 bases and J 4 bases, leaving 13 bases between the germline ends. This CDR3 comprises 16 residues. CDR1 and CDR2 (germline): MGHRA, YSYEKL. This chain's CDR3 is CASSQDRGNDGNTIYF. The CDR3 bases are TGCGCCAGCAGCCAAGACAGGGGAAATGACGGAAACACCATATATTTT.

The V and J genes are TRBV19 and TRBJ2-1; TRBD2 matches 8 bases. V was pared by 6 bases and J by 10 bases, with 11 bases of the junction left unmatched. Germline V gene data show CDR1 as LNHDA and CDR2 as SQIVND (reference sequence). CDR3 length equals 14 residues. For the CDR3, the DNA is TGTGCCAGTAGCACCGGGACTAGGAGCTGGGAGCAGTTCTTC. Encoded protein: CASSTGTRSWEQFF.

The chain carries TRBV7-9 and TRBJ2-7; unclear D gene. Germline V CDR1 and CDR2: SEHNR, FQNEAQ (reference sequence). Trimming cost V 4 bases and J 2 bases, with 12 bases left between them. The CDR3 has 14 amino acids. CDR3 protein: CASSSRPGPYEQYF. The DNA for the CDR3 is TGTGCCAGCAGCTCCCGACCCGGTCCCTACGAGCAGTACTTC.

This CDR3 is CASSADREEDYEQYF. CDR3 bases: TGTGCCAGCAGCGCGGACAGGGAGGAGGACTACGAGCAGTACTTC. The chain recombines TRBV28 with TRBJ2-7; 8 bases are a match to TRBD1. Germline V gene lookup returns CDR1 MDHEN and CDR2 SYDVKM. This CDR3 region has 15 residues. V was clipped by 6 bases and J by 3 bases; unmatched bases: 10.

The chain carries TRBV7-9 and TRBJ1-2, with D possibly TRBD1 on 5 matching bases. V lost 5 bases and J 8 bases, leaving 21 bases between the germline ends. CDR3 length: 15 amino acids. Germline-derived CDR1 and CDR2 are SEHNR and FQNEAQ (reference sequence). The CDR3 region is CASSVAKAGREGYTF. CDR3 coding DNA: TGTGCCAGCAGCGTCGCTAAGGCGGGCAGGGAGGGCTACACCTTC.

V is TRBV27 and J is TRBJ2-3; no firm D call. This CDR3 has 14 residues. Deletions cut 0 bases from V and 0 bases from J, with 4 bases between. Germline values: CDR1 MNHEY, CDR2 SMNVEV (reference sequence). The CDR3 DNA reads as TGTGCCAGCAGTTTATCGACTAGCACAGATACGCAGTATTTT. This encodes CASSLSTSTDTQYF.

This chain joins TRBV27 and TRBJ2-7; no reliable D call. The CDR3 is 14 amino acids. The V gene's germline CDR1 is MNHEY and CDR2 SMNVEV (reference sequence). Trimming took 1 base from V and 5 from J, leaving 12 bases between them. The CDR3: CASSLLPGLHEQYF. As DNA, the CDR3 is TGTGCCAGCAGTTTATTGCCAGGTCTCCACGAGCAGTACTTC.

V usage is TRBV28 and J usage is TRBJ1-5; D unresolved. The length of the CDR3 is 14 residues. Germline V CDR1 and CDR2: MDHEN, SYDVKM. Trimming stripped 1 base from V and 1 base from J, with 5 bases between. The CDR3 protein is CASSLYASNQPQHF. The CDR3 nucleotides are TGTGCCAGCAGTTTATACGCGAGCAATCAGCCCCAGCATTTT.

As regards this clone: Other DNA variants within this sample encode the same CDR3. The V gene is TRBV7-9, the J gene TRBJ1-4; D is ambiguous. There are 16 residues in the CDR3. Trimming took off 4 bases at V and 0 bases at J, with 12 bases between the two ends. Germline-derived CDR1 and CDR2 are SEHNR and FQNEAQ (reference sequence). The CDR3 DNA follows: TGTGCCAGCAGCTCGCTGATTGGGTCAACTAATGAAAAACTGTTTTTT. Translating gives CASSSLIGSTNEKLFF.

The V gene is TRBV5-7, the J gene TRBJ2-1; D not certain. TRBV5-7 is annotated as an ORF whose role is uncertain. V lost 0 bases to trimming and J lost 5 bases, with 21 bases between them. CDR3 length equals 18 residues. In nucleotides, the CDR3 is TGTGCCAGCAGCTTGGTATTTTTGACACTGGTCAGGCACAATGAGCAGTTCTTC. This codes for CASSLVFLTLVRHNEQFF.

The chain employs TRBV30 and TRBJ2-3; D not resolved. Germline loops: CDR1 GTSNPN, CDR2 SVGIG (reference sequence). V lost 0 bases, J lost 0 bases, and 10 bases lay in between. The CDR3 spans 15 residues. The CDR3 spells CAWSVLPLSTDTQYF. DNA for the CDR3: TGTGCCTGGAGTGTACTCCCCCTTAGCACAGATACGCAGTATTTT. The full variable domain, rest sourced from reference TRBV30 and TRBJ2-3, is SQTIHQWPATLVQPVGSPLSLECTVEGTSNPNLYWYRQAAGRGLQLLFYSVGIGQISSEVPQNLSASRPQDRQFILSSKKLLLSDSGFYLCAWSVLPLSTDTQYFGPGTRLTVL.

The chain carries TRBV27 and TRBJ2-3; 7 nucleotides align to TRBD2. From germline, CDR1 is MNHEY and CDR2 SMNVEV (reference sequence). The CDR3 length is 14 residues. With 4 bases clipped from V and 1 base from J, the junction kept 2 bases outside the gene matches. The CDR3 bases are TGTGCCAGCAGTTCGGGACTACGCACAGATACGCAGTATTTT. Translation gives CASSSGLRTDTQYF.

This chain uses TRBV5-1 with TRBJ2-1; D unclear. The length of the CDR3 is 16 residues. CDR1 is SGHRS and CDR2 is YFSETQ in the germline V gene. With 2 bases removed from V and 0 bases from J, the gap between germline ends came to 12 bases. For the CDR3, the DNA is TGCGCCAGCAGCTTCCCCGGTTGGTTCTCCTACAATGAGCAGTTCTTC. Translation: CASSFPGWFSYNEQFF.

This clone has a single count. The chain uses TRBV11-2 and TRBJ2-5; D is unclear. The tail of the sequence fits TRBJ2-7 better, so the J call may be wrong. The CDR3 covers 14 residues. Germline CDR1 reads SGHAT; CDR2 reads FQNNGV. Here the CDR3 reads CASSLGPTPYEQYF. In DNA, the CDR3 is TGTGCCAGCAGCTTAGGCCCTACCCCCTACGAGCAGTACTTC.

The genes are TRBV9 and TRBJ2-2; D is undetermined. Germline V CDR1 and CDR2: SGDLS, YYNGEE. The CDR3 sequence is 15 residues long. Trimming stripped 0 bases from V and 2 bases from J, with 8 bases between. The CDR3 loop is CASSVGLPNTGELFF. The CDR3 nucleotides are TGTGCCAGCAGCGTAGGACTGCCAAACACCGGGGAGCTGTTTTTT.

The chain couples TRBV7-2 to TRBJ1-3; D is unclear. Trimming took off 0 bases at V and 0 bases at J, with 6 bases between the two ends. From germline, CDR1 is SGHTA and CDR2 FQGNSA. The CDR3 is 15 amino acids. CDR3 bases: TGTGCCAGCAGCTTAGCCCCGAGCTCTGGAAACACCATATATTTT. It is translated as CASSLAPSSGNTIYF.

The chain links TRBV28 to TRBJ1-1; the D gene is possibly TRBD1 (5 bases). The germline V and J ends were trimmed by 1 base and 8 bases, with 14 bases remaining between them. Germline CDR1 and CDR2: MDHEN and SYDVKM. The CDR3 contains 14 residues. The CDR3 loop reads CASSLFPEQVEAFF. In nucleotides, the CDR3 is TGTGCCAGCAGTTTATTTCCCGAACAGGTGGAAGCTTTCTTT. Supplemented by reference TRBV28 and TRBJ1-1, the full variable domain reads DVKVTQSSRYLVKRTGEKVFLECVQDMDHENMFWYRQDPGLGLRLIYFSYDVKMKEKGDIPEGYSVSREKKERFSLILESASTNQTSMYLCASSLFPEQVEAFFGQGTRLTVV.

The chain recombines TRBV27 with TRBJ2-7; TRBD2 might be the D (6 bases). Per germline, CDR1 MNHEY and CDR2 SMNVEV (reference sequence). Deletions cut 5 bases from V and 4 bases from J, with 12 bases between. The CDR3 extends over 13 amino acids. The CDR3 coding sequence is TGTGCCAGCAGTCAACGGAGGGGATACGAGCAGTACTTC. It translates to CASSQRRGYEQYF.